Shown below are 29 T cell receptor beta chains from a single sample sequenced in a study of blood T cell repertoires in COVID-19. Only in-frame clones appear in the TCRdb table, and some are missing; sequencing was by immunoSEQ multiplex PCR. The data show roughly 27,000 clones, roughly 88% seen once. The material sequenced was peripheral blood. The source is a human donor in a cohort sampled during active COVID-19.

The rearrangement uses TRBV9 and TRBJ2-7; 8 bases agree with TRBD2. Germline V gene lookup returns CDR1 SGDLS and CDR2 YYNGEE. The CDR3 loop spans 15 amino acids. With 0 bases clipped from V and 3 bases from J, the junction kept 5 bases outside the gene matches. The CDR3: CASSVAGGAIYEQYF. For the CDR3, the DNA is TGTGCCAGCAGCGTAGCGGGGGGGGCCATCTACGAGCAGTACTTC.

This clone was observed a handful of times. The chain uses TRBV6-5 and TRBJ1-5, with D perhaps TRBD1 (5 bases). From germline, CDR1 is MNHEY and CDR2 SVGAGI. The V end lost 7 bases, the J end lost 0 bases, and 10 bases lay between the germline ends. The CDR3 sequence is 14 residues long. The CDR3: CASNSGVSNQPQHF. The CDR3 DNA is TGTGCCAGCAACTCGGGGGTTAGCAATCAGCCCCAGCATTTT.

CDR3 sequence: CASSGREQFF. The CDR3 nucleotides read TGTGCCAGCAGTGGGCGGGAGCAGTTCTTC. The chain combines TRBV2 with TRBJ2-1; unclear D gene. Germline V gives CDR1 SNHLY, CDR2 FYNNEI. This CDR3 comprises 10 residues. V lost 4 bases to trimming and J lost 10 bases, with 5 bases between them.

The chain joins TRBV24-1 to TRBJ2-2; TRBD1 agrees at 9 bases. J was trimmed by 8 bases and V by 8 bases; bases with no gene match: 8. Germline V lookup: CDR1 KGHDR, CDR2 SFDVKD. This CDR3 spans 14 amino acids. CDR3 loop: CATKGTGGRGELFF. The DNA for the CDR3 is TGTGCCACCAAAGGAACAGGGGGCAGGGGGGAGCTGTTTTTT.

This chain links TRBV2 with TRBJ1-4; 8 nucleotides line up with TRBD1. The J segment lost 7 bases and the V segment lost 3 bases, leaving 4 bases of the junction unmatched. Germline V gives CDR1 SNHLY, CDR2 FYNNEI. The CDR3 runs to 14 residues. CDR3 region: CASSEDRVGEKLFF. CDR3 coding DNA: TGTGCCAGCAGTGAGGACAGGGTTGGTGAAAAACTGTTTTTT.

The chain has TRBV2 and TRBJ1-5, with a possible D match to TRBD1 (5 bases). V lost 4 bases to trimming and J lost 4 bases, with 11 bases between them. CDR1 SNHLY and CDR2 FYNNEI come from the germline V gene. The CDR3 extends over 14 amino acids. The CDR3 DNA reads TGTGCCAGCAGTGCGGCAGGGTGGAATCAGCCCCAGCATTTT. This gives the protein CASSAAGWNQPQHF.

The V call is TRBV7-2, the J call TRBJ1-5; D is possibly TRBD1 (5 bases). The CDR3 loop spans 17 amino acids. Germline lookup yields CDR1 SGHTA and CDR2 FQGNSA. The V end was cut by 2 bases, the J end by 3 bases, with 17 bases between. CDR3: CASSLTSGVGNNQPQHF. DNA for the CDR3: TGTGCCAGCAGCTTAACGTCGGGGGTGGGAAACAATCAGCCCCAGCATTTT. The full variable domain, its missing parts supplied by reference TRBV7-2 and TRBJ1-5, is GAGVSQSPSNKVTEKGKDVELRCDPISGHTALYWYRQSLGQGLEFLIYFQGNSAPDKSGLPSDRFSAERTGGSVSTLTIQRTQQEDSAVYLCASSLTSGVGNNQPQHFGDGTRLSIL.

The rearrangement joins TRBV7-6 to TRBJ2-1; the match to TRBD1 covers 12 bases. V lost 5 bases and J lost 8; bases outside the gene matches: 10. CDR1 and CDR2 from the germline V gene are SGHVS and FNYEAQ. The CDR3 length is 16 residues. The CDR3 loop reads CASSPIPGQGAYEQFF. Written as DNA, the CDR3 is TGTGCCAGCAGCCCAATACCGGGACAGGGGGCTTATGAGCAGTTCTTC.

This chain joins TRBV7-2 and TRBJ1-1; D gene ambiguous. V was clipped by 1 base and J by 5 bases, with 11 bases between them. CDR1 is SGHTA, CDR2 FQGNSA, per germline. This CDR3 has 14 amino acids. The CDR3 DNA follows: TGTGCCAGCAGCTTAGTCGGTCCCGCGACTGAAGCTTTCTTT. It is translated as CASSLVGPATEAFF.

V and J are TRBV27 and TRBJ1-5; D may be TRBD1 (6 bases). Trimming took off 5 bases at V and 0 bases at J, with 20 bases between the two ends. Germline V gene lookup returns CDR1 MNHEY and CDR2 SMNVEV (reference sequence). The CDR3 runs to 18 residues. The CDR3 sequence: CASSPGAGRGHSNQPQHF. The CDR3 DNA follows: TGTGCCAGCAGTCCCGGCGCAGGGAGGGGACATAGCAATCAGCCCCAGCATTTT.

V is TRBV6-5 and J is TRBJ2-1; perhaps TRBD2 as D (6 bases). V shed 7 bases and J shed 3 bases, with 13 bases lying between them. This CDR3 has 14 amino acids. Germline V gene sequence: CDR1 MNHEY, CDR2 SVGAGI. This CDR3 is CASTLGGNYNEQFF. CDR3 sequence (DNA): TGTGCCAGCACCCTGGGGGGAAACTACAATGAGCAGTTCTTC.

The V gene is TRBV6-4, the J gene TRBJ2-2, with 8 bases lining up with TRBD1. The trim removed 7 bases at V and 8 bases at J, leaving 12 bases unmatched. This CDR3 has 15 residues. Germline V gene sequence: CDR1 MRHNA, CDR2 SNTAGT. The CDR3 coding sequence is TGTGCCAGCACTAACGGGACAGGTTACTCAGGGGAGCTGTTTTTT. This gives the protein CASTNGTGYSGELFF.

The chain recombines TRBV6-5 with TRBJ1-2; 10 bases agree with TRBD1. From germline, CDR1 is MNHEY and CDR2 SVGAGI. There are 14 residues in the CDR3. The V gene end was trimmed by 6 bases and the J gene end by 8 bases; junction bases not matched to a gene: 9. In nucleotides, the CDR3 is TGTGCCAGCAGAGCCGACAGGGGGCTTGACGGCTACACCTTC. Its translation: CASRADRGLDGYTF.

J is TRBJ1-1 and V is TRBV6-5; D is undetermined. V was cut by 5 bases and J by 2 bases, with 6 bases left in between. CDR3 length: 12 residues. Germline V lookup: CDR1 MNHEY, CDR2 SVGAGI. CDR3 nucleotide sequence: TGTGCCAGCAGTCCAGGAAACACTGAAGCTTTCTTT. It is translated as CASSPGNTEAFF.

The V call is TRBV10-3, the J call TRBJ1-2; D might be TRBD1 (6 bases). Germline assignment: CDR1 ENHRY and CDR2 SYGVKD. The CDR3 loop spans 15 amino acids. The ends were cut back, 3 bases at V and 2 bases at J, with 13 bases in the middle. The CDR3 spells CAISEPQGLNYGYTF. The DNA of the CDR3 is TGTGCCATCAGTGAACCTCAGGGGCTGAACTATGGCTACACCTTC.

The CDR3 spells CASSFRQDTDTQYF. DNA of the CDR3: TGTGCCAGTAGTTTCCGACAGGACACAGATACGCAGTATTTT. The genes are TRBV19 and TRBJ2-3; tentatively, D is TRBD1 (6 bases). The CDR3 sequence is 14 residues long. The germline V and J ends were trimmed by 5 bases and 2 bases, with 11 bases remaining between them. CDR1 LNHDA and CDR2 SQIVND come from the germline V gene (reference sequence).

This chain uses TRBV9 with TRBJ2-2, with 8 bases matching TRBD2. After removal of 0 bases from V and 3 bases from J, the junction contained 4 bases not matched to a gene. CDR3 length equals 16 residues. From germline, CDR1 is SGDLS and CDR2 YYNGEE. This CDR3 reads CASSVGWRGDTGELFF. DNA of the CDR3: TGTGCCAGCAGCGTAGGATGGCGGGGGGACACCGGGGAGCTGTTTTTT. The full variable domain, completed using reference TRBV9 and TRBJ2-2, is DSGVTQTPKHLITATGQRVTLRCSPRSGDLSVYWYQQSLDQGLQFLIQYYNGEERAKGNILERFSAQQFPDLHSELNLSSLELGDSALYFCASSVGWRGDTGELFFGEGSRLTVL.

V usage is TRBV5-8 and J usage is TRBJ2-7; D gene ambiguous. The V end was cut by 1 base, the J end by 0 bases, with 5 bases between. This CDR3 has 13 residues. CDR1 and CDR2 from the germline V gene are SGHTS and YDEGEE. CDR3 in DNA: TGTGCCAGCAGCTTGACAGACTCCTACGAGCAGTACTTC. As protein: CASSLTDSYEQYF. Using reference TRBV5-8 and TRBJ2-7 for the parts outside the CDR3, the full variable domain is EAGVTQSPTHLIKTRGQQATLRCSPISGHTSVYWYQQALGLGLQFLLWYDEGEERNRGNFPPRFSGRQFPNYSSELNVNALELEDSALYLCASSLTDSYEQYFGPGTRLTVT.

This chain connects TRBV9 to TRBJ1-2, with 7 bases identical to TRBD1. The CDR3 length is 15 residues. After removal of 2 bases from V and 3 bases from J, the junction contained 7 bases not matched to a gene. Germline-derived CDR1 and CDR2 are SGDLS and YYNGEE. The DNA for the CDR3 is TGTGCCAGCAGCGTGAGAGGGGGCGCAGACTATGGCTACACCTTC. Protein sequence: CASSVRGGADYGYTF.

The chain is built from TRBV6-5 and TRBJ2-1; tentatively, D is TRBD2 (7 bases). Germline-derived CDR1 and CDR2 are MNHEY and SVGAGI. The CDR3 is 13 amino acids. The V end lost 6 bases, the J end lost 6 bases, and 12 bases lay between the germline ends. This chain's CDR3 is CASRWAGANEQFF. CDR3 nucleotide sequence: TGTGCCAGCAGGTGGGCGGGGGCCAATGAGCAGTTCTTC.

The CDR3 coding sequence is TGTGCCAGCAGGCCGGGACTAGCGGGAAGCGATGAGCAGTTCTTC. The encoded protein is CASRPGLAGSDEQFF. V usage is TRBV6-5 and J usage is TRBJ2-1; 13 bases agree with TRBD2. Trimming removed 6 bases from V and 8 bases from J; junction bases left unmatched: 7. The CDR3 has 15 residues. The germline CDR1 and CDR2 sequences are MNHEY and SVGAGI.

This chain uses TRBV25-1 with TRBJ2-1; TRBD2 aligns across 7 bases. V shed 6 bases and J 1 base; nucleotides not matched to a gene: 6. This CDR3 has 15 amino acids. From germline, CDR1 is MGHDK and CDR2 SYGVNS. The CDR3 region is CASSISGSSYNEQFF. The CDR3 DNA sequence: TGTGCCAGCAGCATTAGCGGGTCTTCCTACAATGAGCAGTTCTTC.

V gene TRBV19 combines with J gene TRBJ1-2; 8 bases fit TRBD1. Germline V CDR1 and CDR2: LNHDA, SQIVND (reference sequence). CDR3 size: 16 residues. Trimming at V came to 0 bases and at J to 4 bases, leaving 7 bases not matched to a gene. The CDR3 is CASSIEGRGRGYGYTF. CDR3 nucleotides: TGTGCCAGTAGTATAGAGGGCAGGGGGCGCGGCTATGGCTACACCTTC.

The chain recombines TRBV24-1 with TRBJ2-5; perhaps TRBD2 as D (6 bases). The CDR3 spans 15 residues. The V end was cut by 8 bases, the J end by 5 bases, with 20 bases between. Germline loops: CDR1 KGHDR, CDR2 SFDVKD. The DNA of the CDR3 is TGTGCCACCACTGACGGGGGAGCCGGTCAGGAGACCCAGTACTTC. This codes for CATTDGGAGQETQYF.

J is TRBJ2-3 and V is TRBV11-2; the D gene is possibly TRBD2 (7 bases). Germline CDR1 reads SGHAT; CDR2 reads FQNNGV. V lost 5 bases and J lost 7, with 25 bases in between. The CDR3 extends over 17 amino acids. Here the CDR3 DNA reads TGTGCCAGCAGCCTGAAAGGGGGGGCGCCCGAAGTGTATACGCAGTATTTT. It specifies CASSLKGGAPEVYTQYF. Based on the CDR3 plus reference TRBV11-2 and TRBJ2-3, the full variable domain is EAGVAQSPRYKIIEKRQSVAFWCNPISGHATLYWYQQILGQGPKLLIQFQNNGVVDDSQLPKDRFSAERLKGVDSTLKIQPAKLEDSAVYLCASSLKGGAPEVYTQYFGPGTRLTVL.

This CDR3 reads CASRDPEGQPQHF. The CDR3 bases are TGTGCCAGCAGGGATCCTGAGGGTCAGCCCCAGCATTTT. This sequence joins TRBV7-3 and TRBJ1-5; D gene uncertain. Germline values: CDR1 SGHTA, CDR2 FQGTGA. The CDR3 consists of 13 residues. Trimming removed 6 bases from V and 6 bases from J, with 12 bases in between.

This clone is a singleton in its sample. The rearrangement links TRBV29-1 to TRBJ1-1, with 9 bases fitting TRBD1. Germline V gene data show CDR1 as SQVTM and CDR2 as ANQGSEA. CDR3 length equals 13 residues. J gave up 4 bases and V 2 bases, and 2 bases lay outside the gene matches. The CDR3 DNA is TGCAGCGTTGAAAGGGACAGGGCCACTGAAGCTTTCTTT. Its translation: CSVERDRATEAFF. Based on the CDR3 plus reference TRBV29-1 and TRBJ1-1, the full variable domain is SAVISQKPSRDICQRGTSLTIQCQVDSQVTMMFWYRQQPGQSLTLIATANQGSEATYESGFVIDKFPISRPNLTFSTLTVSNMSPEDSSIYLCSVERDRATEAFFGQGTRLTVV.

V usage is TRBV5-1 and J usage is TRBJ2-5, with 7 nucleotides matching TRBD2. Germline V gives CDR1 SGHRS, CDR2 YFSETQ. V lost 7 bases and J lost 1; bases outside the gene matches: 13. The CDR3 has 16 residues. CDR3 region: CASATTGRTPQETQYF. The CDR3 nucleotides read TGCGCCAGCGCGACGACCGGGAGGACCCCCCAAGAGACCCAGTACTTC.

The chain links TRBV10-1 to TRBJ2-1, with TRBD2 as a possible D gene (6 bases). This CDR3 contains 15 residues. Germline assignment: CDR1 WNHNN and CDR2 SYGVQD (reference sequence). The V gene lost 3 bases and the J gene lost 0 bases, with 9 bases spanning the gap. CDR3 loop: CASSEWRGSYNEQFF. CDR3 DNA: TGCGCCAGCAGTGAATGGAGGGGCTCCTACAATGAGCAGTTCTTC.